These 20 T cell receptor beta chains originate from one sample sequenced in a study of blood T cell repertoires in COVID-19. The table came from immunoSEQ multiplex PCR; TCRdb's copy has only in-frame clones and leaves some out. The profile covers over 100,000 clones, with around 89% appearing a single time and 15% to 20% taken by the ten largest. The specimen was peripheral blood. Receptors originate from a human donor with acute or convalescent COVID-19. The donor label of this sample is uncertain.

V usage is TRBV19 and J usage is TRBJ2-2; D may be TRBD2 (6 bases). Trimming removed 4 bases from V and 0 bases from J, with 12 bases in between. Per germline, CDR1 LNHDA and CDR2 SQIVND (reference sequence). The CDR3 totals 16 residues. The CDR3 DNA follows: TGTGCCAGTAGTACCGAATGGGGGGCGAACACCGGGGAGCTGTTTTTT. This gives the protein CASSTEWGANTGELFF.

CDR3 DNA sequence: TGTGCCACCAGCAGAGGTCCCGACAGGGAAGTCTACAATGAGCAGTTCTTC. Translation gives CATSRGPDREVYNEQFF. The V gene is TRBV15, the J gene TRBJ2-1; 7 bases are a match to TRBD1. CDR3 length: 17 amino acids. After removal of 1 base from V and 3 bases from J, the junction contained 9 bases not matched to a gene. CDR1 LNHNV and CDR2 YYDKDF come from the germline V gene (reference sequence).

This chain links TRBV29-1 with TRBJ2-2, with D possibly matching TRBD2 (7 bases). The CDR3 has 15 amino acids. Germline-derived CDR1 and CDR2 are SQVTM and ANQGSEA. V lost 8 bases and J 4 bases, leaving 20 bases between the germline ends. CDR3 residues: CSPQIGGGSTGELFF. CDR3 DNA sequence: TGCAGCCCACAAATAGGGGGAGGGAGCACCGGGGAGCTGTTTTTT.

The chain has TRBV27 and TRBJ1-2; possible D gene TRBD1, 6 bases. The CDR3 has 13 residues. Trimming pared 3 bases from V and 7 bases from J, leaving 12 bases between. CDR1 is MNHEY, CDR2 SMNVEV, per germline (reference sequence). The CDR3 bases are TGTGCCAGCAGTTTCGGGGGGGGCGGTGGCTACACCTTC. It specifies CASSFGGGGGYTF.

This clone was seen a single time. The chain combines TRBV12-5 with TRBJ1-5, with D possibly TRBD1 on 5 matching bases. CDR1 is LGHNT, CDR2 FRNRAP, per germline. CDR3 length: 14 amino acids. Trimming took off 7 bases at V and 6 bases at J, with 16 bases between the two ends. CDR3 protein: CASAVTGEGQPQHF. The CDR3 DNA is TGTGCTAGTGCCGTGACGGGGGAGGGTCAGCCCCAGCATTTT.

The V call is TRBV2, the J call TRBJ2-4; 8 bases are a match to TRBD1. This CDR3 comprises 14 residues. The germline gives CDR1 SNHLY, CDR2 FYNNEI. V shed 6 bases, J shed 6 bases, and the junction held 7 bases outside the gene matches. The CDR3 region is CASRGDRGGNIQYF. CDR3 nucleotides: TGTGCCAGCAGGGGAGACAGGGGCGGAAACATTCAGTACTTC.

This clone came up a few times. V usage is TRBV20-1 and J usage is TRBJ2-7, with TRBD1 matching 9 bases. After removal of 7 bases from V and 3 bases from J, the junction contained 1 base not matched to a gene. CDR1 is DFQATT and CDR2 is SNEGSKA in the germline V gene (reference sequence). CDR3 length equals 11 residues. DNA for the CDR3: TGCAGTGGACAGGGGGACTACGAGCAGTACTTC. Its translation: CSGQGDYEQYF.

The J gene is TRBJ1-1, the V gene TRBV6-1, with TRBD1 matching 7 bases. The CDR3 runs to 15 residues. V was pared by 3 bases and J by 3 bases, with 7 bases of the junction left unmatched. The germline V gene encodes CDR1 MNHNS and CDR2 SASEGT. The chain's CDR3 is CASSDKQGRDTEAFF. In DNA, the CDR3 is TGTGCCAGCAGTGACAAACAGGGGCGGGACACTGAAGCTTTCTTT.

The V and J genes are TRBV11-2 and TRBJ2-7; D perhaps matches TRBD2 (6 bases). The CDR3 is made up of 14 amino acids. V dropped 4 bases and J dropped 2 bases, with 12 bases sitting between them. Germline CDR1 SGHAT, CDR2 FQNNGV. The CDR3 region has the DNA TGTGCCAGCAGCTCAGCGACTAGAACCTACGAGCAGTACTTC. Translated, it gives CASSSATRTYEQYF.

This chain connects TRBV5-4 to TRBJ1-6; maybe TRBD1 (6 bases). The V gene's germline CDR1 is SGHNT and CDR2 YYREEE (reference sequence). This CDR3 region has 15 residues. Trimming removed 0 bases from V and 9 bases from J, with 13 bases in between. The CDR3 nucleotides read TGTGCCAGCAGCTTGGCCCCAGGGGTCGGTTCACCCCTCCACTTT. Translation: CASSLAPGVGSPLHF.

This clone came up once. The rearrangement uses TRBV28 and TRBJ2-2; no clear D. V lost 6 bases and J lost 0, with 5 bases in between. The CDR3 is 13 residues long. Looked up from germline, CDR1 is MDHEN and CDR2 is SYDVKM. The CDR3, as DNA: TGTGCCAGCAGCTCCGCGAACACCGGGGAGCTGTTTTTT. This translates into CASSSANTGELFF.

The J gene is TRBJ2-7, the V gene TRBV10-3; tentatively, D is TRBD1 (5 bases). V lost 3 bases and J 2 bases, leaving 8 bases between the germline ends. The V gene's germline CDR1 is ENHRY and CDR2 SYGVKD. The CDR3 runs 13 residues. CDR3: CAISDPDTYEQYF. DNA of the CDR3: TGTGCCATCAGTGACCCGGACACCTACGAGCAGTACTTC.

The chain recombines TRBV6-2 or TRBV6-3 with TRBJ2-3; D gene uncertain. Germline V gene sequence: CDR1 MNHEY, CDR2 SVGEGT. The CDR3 covers 15 residues. The V end lost 4 bases, the J end lost 2 bases, and 13 bases lay between the germline ends. In DNA form, the CDR3 reads TGTGCCAGCAGTTTGCTGTCCGGTCTCACAGATACGCAGTATTTT. Translation gives CASSLLSGLTDTQYF.

This clone occurred once. The chain has TRBV4-3 and TRBJ2-3, with 9 bases that match TRBD2. The CDR3 totals 17 residues. From germline, CDR1 is LGHNA and CDR2 YSLEER. With V trimmed by 1 base and J by 4 bases, 9 bases remained unmatched. For the CDR3, the DNA is TGCGCCAGCAGCCAAGGTTTACGCGGGGGGGTGGCAGATACGCAGTATTTT. It specifies CASSQGLRGGVADTQYF.

The CDR3 DNA reads TGTGCCAGTAGCCCAGGAACAGATACGCAGTATTTT. It encodes CASSPGTDTQYF. The V gene is TRBV19, the J gene TRBJ2-3; D not resolved. V was pared by 6 bases and J by 3 bases, with 7 bases between. CDR3 size: 12 residues. The germline gives CDR1 LNHDA, CDR2 SQIVND (reference sequence).

V and J are TRBV7-2 and TRBJ2-3; TRBD2 matches at 11 bases. Germline trimming cut 1 base from V and 7 bases from J; bases unmatched to any gene: 4. The CDR3 spans 15 residues. Germline-derived CDR1 and CDR2 are SGHTA and FQGNSA. For the CDR3, the DNA is TGTGCCAGCAGCTTAGTATGGACTAGCGGGTATACGCAGTATTTT. Encoded protein: CASSLVWTSGYTQYF.

This clone was found once. The CDR3 sequence is CVTLGGRFPGTNTGELFF. CDR3 nucleotides: TGTGTCACGCTCGGGGGACGATTCCCGGGGACGAACACCGGGGAGCTGTTTTTT. The J gene is TRBJ2-2, the V gene TRBV18, with a possible D match to TRBD2 (6 bases). The CDR3 length is 18 residues. The germline gives CDR1 KGHSH, CDR2 LQKENI.

The V call is TRBV4-2, the J call TRBJ1-2; 7 bases align to TRBD1. This CDR3 comprises 14 residues. In germline, CDR1 is LGHNA, CDR2 YNFKEQ. V was clipped by 0 bases and J by 4 bases; unmatched bases: 2. For the CDR3, the DNA is TGTGCCAGCAGCCAAGAGGACAGGATCTATGGCTACACCTTC. Translating it yields CASSQEDRIYGYTF.

The chain has TRBV5-5 and TRBJ2-2; D is perhaps TRBD1 (6 bases). Trimming stripped 4 bases from V and 6 bases from J, with 19 bases between. Germline assignment: CDR1 SGHKS and CDR2 YYEKEE (reference sequence). CDR3 length: 16 residues. The CDR3 coding sequence is TGTGCCAGCAGCCTTTCCCAGGGGCTACCTGCCGGGGAGCTGTTTTTT. Translated: CASSLSQGLPAGELFF.

This clone was detected only once. V and J are TRBV19 and TRBJ2-5; no clear D. The germline CDR1 and CDR2 sequences are LNHDA and SQIVND (reference sequence). Trimming took off 7 bases at V and 7 bases at J, with 13 bases between the two ends. The length of the CDR3 is 12 residues. Written as DNA, the CDR3 is TGTGCCAGTATCTCTCCCGGCGGGACCCAGTACTTC. This encodes CASISPGGTQYF.